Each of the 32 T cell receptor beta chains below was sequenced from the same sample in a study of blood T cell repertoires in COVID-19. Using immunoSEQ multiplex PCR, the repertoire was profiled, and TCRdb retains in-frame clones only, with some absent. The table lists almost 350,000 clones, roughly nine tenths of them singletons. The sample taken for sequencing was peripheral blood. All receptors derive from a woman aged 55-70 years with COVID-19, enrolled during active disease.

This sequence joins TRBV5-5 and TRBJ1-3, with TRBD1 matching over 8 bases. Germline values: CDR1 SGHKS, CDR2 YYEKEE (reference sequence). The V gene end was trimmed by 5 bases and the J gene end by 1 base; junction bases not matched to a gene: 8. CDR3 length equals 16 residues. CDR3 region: CASRRAGTGSGNTIYF. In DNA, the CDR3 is TGTGCCAGCAGGCGGGCCGGGACAGGATCTGGAAACACCATATATTTT.

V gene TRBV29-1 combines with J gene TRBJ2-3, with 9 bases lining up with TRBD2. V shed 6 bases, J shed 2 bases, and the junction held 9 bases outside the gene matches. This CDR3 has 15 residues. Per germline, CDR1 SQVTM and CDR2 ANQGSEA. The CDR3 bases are TGCAGCGTCCTCCGGAGCGGGGGGCCCACAGATACGCAGTATTTT. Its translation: CSVLRSGGPTDTQYF.

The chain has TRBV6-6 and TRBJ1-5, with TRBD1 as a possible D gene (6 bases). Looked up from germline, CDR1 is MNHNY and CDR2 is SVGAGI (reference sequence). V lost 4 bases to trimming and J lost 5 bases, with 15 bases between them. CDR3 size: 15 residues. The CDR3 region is CASSFYREEDQPQHF. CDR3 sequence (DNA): TGTGCCAGCAGTTTCTACAGGGAAGAGGATCAGCCCCAGCATTTT.

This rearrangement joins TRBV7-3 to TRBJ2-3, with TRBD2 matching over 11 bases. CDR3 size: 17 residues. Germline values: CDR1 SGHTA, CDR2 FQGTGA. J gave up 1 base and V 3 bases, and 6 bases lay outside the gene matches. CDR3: CASSFLAGGGRTDTQYF. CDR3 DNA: TGTGCCAGCAGCTTCCTAGCGGGGGGAGGGCGCACAGATACGCAGTATTTT. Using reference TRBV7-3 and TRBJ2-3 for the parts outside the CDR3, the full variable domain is GAGVSQTPSNKVTEKGKYVELRCDPISGHTALYWYRQSLGQGPEFLIYFQGTGAADDSGLPNDRFFAVRPEGSVSTLKIQRTERGDSAVYLCASSFLAGGGRTDTQYFGPGTRLTVL.

CDR3 nucleotide sequence: TGTGCCAGCAGCTTAGGGACAGGGGGTGAAAAACTGTTTTTT. As protein: CASSLGTGGEKLFF. This sequence joins TRBV7-9 and TRBJ1-4; TRBD1 matches at 10 bases. CDR3 length: 14 amino acids. With V trimmed by 1 base and J by 7 bases, 0 bases remained unmatched. The germline V gene has CDR1 SEHNR and CDR2 FQNEAQ (reference sequence).

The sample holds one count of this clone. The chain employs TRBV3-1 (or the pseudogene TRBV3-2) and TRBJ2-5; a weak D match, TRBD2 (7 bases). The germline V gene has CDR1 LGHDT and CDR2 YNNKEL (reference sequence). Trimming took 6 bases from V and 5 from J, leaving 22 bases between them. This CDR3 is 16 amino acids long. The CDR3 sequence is CASSRGVGGAPETQYF. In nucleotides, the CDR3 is TGTGCCAGCAGTCGGGGCGTGGGGGGGGCCCCGGAGACCCAGTACTTC.

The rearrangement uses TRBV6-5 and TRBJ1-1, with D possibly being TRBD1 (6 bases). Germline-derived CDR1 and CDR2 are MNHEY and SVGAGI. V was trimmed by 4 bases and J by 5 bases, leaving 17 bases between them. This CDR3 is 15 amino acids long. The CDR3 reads CASSSQGQAKTEAFF. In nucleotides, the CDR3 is TGTGCCAGCAGTTCCCAGGGGCAGGCGAAGACTGAAGCTTTCTTT.

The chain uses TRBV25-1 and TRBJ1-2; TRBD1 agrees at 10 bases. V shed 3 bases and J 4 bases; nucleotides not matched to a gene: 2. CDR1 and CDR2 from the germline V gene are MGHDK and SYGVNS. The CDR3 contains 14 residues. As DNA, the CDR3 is TGTGCCAGCAGTGAGGGACAGGGGAGCTATGGCTACACCTTC. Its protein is CASSEGQGSYGYTF.

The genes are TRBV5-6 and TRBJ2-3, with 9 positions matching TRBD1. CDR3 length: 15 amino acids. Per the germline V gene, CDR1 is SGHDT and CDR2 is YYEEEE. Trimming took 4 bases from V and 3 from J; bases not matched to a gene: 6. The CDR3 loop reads CASSRRQGGTDTQYF. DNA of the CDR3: TGTGCCAGCAGCCGAAGACAGGGGGGTACAGATACGCAGTATTTT.

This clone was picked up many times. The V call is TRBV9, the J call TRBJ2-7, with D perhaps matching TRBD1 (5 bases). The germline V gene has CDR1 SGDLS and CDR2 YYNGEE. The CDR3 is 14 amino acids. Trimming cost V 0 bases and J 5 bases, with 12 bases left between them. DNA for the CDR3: TGTGCCAGCAGCGTAGAGGGGCAGCAGGACGAGCAGTACTTC. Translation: CASSVEGQQDEQYF.

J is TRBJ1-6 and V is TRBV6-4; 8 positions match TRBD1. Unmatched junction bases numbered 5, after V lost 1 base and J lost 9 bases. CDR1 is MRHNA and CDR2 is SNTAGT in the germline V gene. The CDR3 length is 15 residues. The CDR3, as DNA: TGTGCCAGCAGTGACTACCCTACAGGGGGTTCACCCCTCCACTTT. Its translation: CASSDYPTGGSPLHF.

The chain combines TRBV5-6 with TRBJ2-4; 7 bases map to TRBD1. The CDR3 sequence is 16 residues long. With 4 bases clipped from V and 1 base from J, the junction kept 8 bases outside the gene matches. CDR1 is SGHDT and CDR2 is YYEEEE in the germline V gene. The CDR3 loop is CASSRQGVVAKNIQYF. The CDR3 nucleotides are TGTGCCAGCAGCCGACAGGGTGTGGTCGCCAAAAACATTCAGTACTTC.

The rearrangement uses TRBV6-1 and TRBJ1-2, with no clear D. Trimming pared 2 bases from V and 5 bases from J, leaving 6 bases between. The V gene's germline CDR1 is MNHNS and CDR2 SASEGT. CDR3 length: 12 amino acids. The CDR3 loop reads CASSESGYGYTF. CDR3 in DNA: TGTGCCAGCAGTGAAAGCGGGTATGGCTACACCTTC.

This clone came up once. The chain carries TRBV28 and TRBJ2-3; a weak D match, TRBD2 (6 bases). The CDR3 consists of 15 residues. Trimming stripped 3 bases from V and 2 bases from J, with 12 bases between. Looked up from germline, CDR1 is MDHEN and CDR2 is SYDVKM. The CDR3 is CASSFIRELTDTQYF. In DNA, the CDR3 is TGTGCCAGCAGTTTTATCCGGGAGCTCACAGATACGCAGTATTTT.

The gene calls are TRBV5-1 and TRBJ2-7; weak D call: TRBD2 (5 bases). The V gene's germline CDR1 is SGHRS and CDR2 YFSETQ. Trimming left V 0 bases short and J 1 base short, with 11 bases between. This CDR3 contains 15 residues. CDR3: CASSLERVTSYEQYF. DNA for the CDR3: TGCGCCAGCAGCTTGGAGAGGGTTACATCCTACGAGCAGTACTTC.

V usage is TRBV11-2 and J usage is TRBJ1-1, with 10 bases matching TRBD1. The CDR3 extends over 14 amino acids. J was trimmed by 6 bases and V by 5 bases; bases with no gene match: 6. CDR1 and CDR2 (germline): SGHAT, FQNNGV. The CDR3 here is CASSPTTGGPEAFF. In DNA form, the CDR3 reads TGTGCCAGCAGCCCGACGACAGGGGGCCCTGAAGCTTTCTTT.

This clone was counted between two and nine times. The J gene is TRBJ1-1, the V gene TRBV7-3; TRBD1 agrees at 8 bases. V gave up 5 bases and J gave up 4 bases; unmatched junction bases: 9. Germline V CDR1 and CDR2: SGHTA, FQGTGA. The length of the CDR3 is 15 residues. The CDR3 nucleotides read TGTGCCAGCAGCCGCTCGACAGGGGCGGGCACTGAAGCTTTCTTT. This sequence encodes CASSRSTGAGTEAFF.

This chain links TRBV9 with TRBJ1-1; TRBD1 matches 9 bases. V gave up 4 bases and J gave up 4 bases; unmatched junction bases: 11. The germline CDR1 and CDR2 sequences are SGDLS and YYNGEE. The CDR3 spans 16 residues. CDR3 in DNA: TGTGCCAGCAGCTCCCGCGAAGGGACAGGGATCACTGAAGCTTTCTTT. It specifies CASSSREGTGITEAFF.

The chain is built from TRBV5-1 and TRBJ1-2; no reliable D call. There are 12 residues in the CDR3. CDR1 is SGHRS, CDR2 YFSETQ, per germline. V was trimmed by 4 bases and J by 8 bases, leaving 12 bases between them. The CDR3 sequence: CASSREAEGYTF. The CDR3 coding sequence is TGCGCCAGCAGCCGCGAAGCGGAAGGCTACACCTTC.

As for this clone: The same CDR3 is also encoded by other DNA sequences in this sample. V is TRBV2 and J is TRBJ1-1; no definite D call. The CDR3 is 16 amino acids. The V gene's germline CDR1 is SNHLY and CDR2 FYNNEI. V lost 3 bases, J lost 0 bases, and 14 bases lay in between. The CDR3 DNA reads TGTGCCAGCAGTGAGGCGCGAATAGCAATGAACACTGAAGCTTTCTTT. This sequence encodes CASSEARIAMNTEAFF.

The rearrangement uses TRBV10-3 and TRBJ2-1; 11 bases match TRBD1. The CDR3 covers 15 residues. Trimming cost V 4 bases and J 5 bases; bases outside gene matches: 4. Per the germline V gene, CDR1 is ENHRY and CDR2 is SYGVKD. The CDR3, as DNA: TGTGCCATCAGTGGCGGACAGGGGGCGCACAATGAGCAGTTCTTC. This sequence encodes CAISGGQGAHNEQFF.

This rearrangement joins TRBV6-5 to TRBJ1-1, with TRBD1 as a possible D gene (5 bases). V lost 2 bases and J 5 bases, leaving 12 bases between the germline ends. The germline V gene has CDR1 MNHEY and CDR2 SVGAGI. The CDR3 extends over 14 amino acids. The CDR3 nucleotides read TGTGCCAGCAGTTACGGTCTCCAGGGTACTGAAGCTTTCTTT. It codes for CASSYGLQGTEAFF.

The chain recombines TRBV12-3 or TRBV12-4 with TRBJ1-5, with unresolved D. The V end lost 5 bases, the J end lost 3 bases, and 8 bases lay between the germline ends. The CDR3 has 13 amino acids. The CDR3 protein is CASSNSLNQPQHF. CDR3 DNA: TGTGCCAGCAGTAACAGTCTCAATCAGCCCCAGCATTTT.

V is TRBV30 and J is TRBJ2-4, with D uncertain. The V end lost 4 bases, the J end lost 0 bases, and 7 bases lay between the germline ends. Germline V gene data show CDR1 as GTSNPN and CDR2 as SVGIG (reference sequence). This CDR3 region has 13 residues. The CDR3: CAWKGAAKNIQYF. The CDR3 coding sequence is TGTGCCTGGAAAGGAGCAGCCAAAAACATTCAGTACTTC. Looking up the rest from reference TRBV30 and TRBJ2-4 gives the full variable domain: SQTIHQWPATLVQPVGSPLSLECTVEGTSNPNLYWYRQAAGRGLQLLFYSVGIGQISSEVPQNLSASRPQDRQFILSSKKLLLSDSGFYLCAWKGAAKNIQYFGAGTRLSVL.

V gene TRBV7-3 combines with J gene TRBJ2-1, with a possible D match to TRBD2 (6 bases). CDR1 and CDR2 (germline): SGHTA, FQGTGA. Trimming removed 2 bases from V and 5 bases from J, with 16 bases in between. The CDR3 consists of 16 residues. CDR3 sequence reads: CASSLGAWRGDNEQFF. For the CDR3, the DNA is TGTGCCAGCAGCTTAGGGGCTTGGCGGGGAGACAATGAGCAGTTCTTC.

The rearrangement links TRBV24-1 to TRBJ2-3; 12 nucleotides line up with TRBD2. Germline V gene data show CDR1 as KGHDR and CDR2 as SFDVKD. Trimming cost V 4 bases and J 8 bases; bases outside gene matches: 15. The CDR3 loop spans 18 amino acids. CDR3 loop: CATSDLGLAGSRGGTQYF. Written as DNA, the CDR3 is TGTGCCACCAGTGACCTAGGACTAGCGGGGAGCCGGGGGGGTACGCAGTATTTT.

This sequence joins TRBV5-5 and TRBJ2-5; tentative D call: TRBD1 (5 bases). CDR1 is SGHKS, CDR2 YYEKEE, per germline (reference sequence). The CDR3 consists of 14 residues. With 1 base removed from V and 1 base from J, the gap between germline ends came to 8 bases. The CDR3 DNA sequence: TGTGCCAGCAGCTTGCGACAGTCCCAAGAGACCCAGTACTTC. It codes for CASSLRQSQETQYF.

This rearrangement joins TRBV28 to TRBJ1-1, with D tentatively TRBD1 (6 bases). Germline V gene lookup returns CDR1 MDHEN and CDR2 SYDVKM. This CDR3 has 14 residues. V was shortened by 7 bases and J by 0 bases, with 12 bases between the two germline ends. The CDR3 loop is CASNRQALNTEAFF. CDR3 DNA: TGTGCCAGCAATCGACAGGCATTGAACACTGAAGCTTTCTTT.

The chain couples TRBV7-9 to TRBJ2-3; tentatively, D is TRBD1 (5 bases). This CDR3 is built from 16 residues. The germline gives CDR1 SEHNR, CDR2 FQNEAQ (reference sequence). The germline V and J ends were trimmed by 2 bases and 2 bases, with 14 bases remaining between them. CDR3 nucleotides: TGTGCCAGCAGCTTATCAGACAGCCCTTACACAGATACGCAGTATTTT. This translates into CASSLSDSPYTDTQYF.

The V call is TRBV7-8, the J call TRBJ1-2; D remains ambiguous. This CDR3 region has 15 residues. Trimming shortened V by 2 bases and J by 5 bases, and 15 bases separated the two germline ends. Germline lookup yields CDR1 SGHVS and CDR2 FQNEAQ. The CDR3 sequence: CASSLSSADSYGYTF. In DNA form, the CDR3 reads TGTGCCAGCAGCTTAAGTTCGGCGGATAGTTATGGCTACACCTTC.

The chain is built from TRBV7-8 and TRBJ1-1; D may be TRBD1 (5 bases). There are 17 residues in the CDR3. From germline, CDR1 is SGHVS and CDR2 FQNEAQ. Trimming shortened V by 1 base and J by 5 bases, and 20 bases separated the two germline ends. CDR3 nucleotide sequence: TGTGCCAGCAGCTTAGGTCAGGGCCACCCAAGAGGAACTGAAGCTTTCTTT. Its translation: CASSLGQGHPRGTEAFF. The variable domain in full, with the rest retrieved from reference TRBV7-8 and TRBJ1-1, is GAGVSQSPRYKVAKRGQDVALRCDPISGHVSLFWYQQALGQGPEFLTYFQNEAQLDKSGLPSDRFFAERPEGSVSTLKIQRTQQEDSAVYLCASSLGQGHPRGTEAFFGQGTRLTVV.

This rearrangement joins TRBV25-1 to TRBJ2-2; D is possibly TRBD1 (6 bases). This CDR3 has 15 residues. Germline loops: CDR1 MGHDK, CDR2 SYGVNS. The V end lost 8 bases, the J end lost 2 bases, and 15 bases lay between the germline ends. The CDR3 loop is CASGPTGPNTGELFF. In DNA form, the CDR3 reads TGTGCCAGCGGGCCGACAGGCCCAAACACCGGGGAGCTGTTTTTT.